This T cell receptor (beta chain) came from a study of identical twins. Whole-study findings and limits: When twins shared out-of-frame alpha sequences, those sequences had excess low generation probability.

Comments on this clonotype: Antigen: not known.

TCRdb re-analysed the 5' RACE reads in MiXCR, keeping a single row per CDR3 protein. Altogether 470,000 or so distinct CDR3 sequences are present, 24% being singletons, with the ten largest covering around 3%. These data were also reused for a study on T cells expressing NK-cell markers. That paper adds: Seven donors tested HCMV-seropositive and one tested seronegative among the eight sequenced. In four donors, these clonotypes also led the CD3+CD56-NKG2C+ fraction.

Sequenced sample: CD4+ T cells sorted from blood. The sequence was collected from a woman aged 18-29 years in good health.

In DNA, the CDR3 is TGTGCCAGCAGGGCCGACCGCAGCTCCTACAATGAGCAGTTCTTC. This encodes CASRADRSSYNEQFF. The rearrangement uses TRBV2 and TRBJ2-1; D gene ambiguous. The CDR3 is made up of 15 amino acids. The V end was cut by 6 bases, the J end by 0 bases, with 12 bases between. CDR1 is SNHLY, CDR2 FYNNEI, per germline. The variable domain in full, completed from reference TRBV2 and TRBJ2-1, reads EPEVTQTPSHQVTQMGQEVILRCVPISNHLYFYWYRQILGQKVEFLVSFYNNEISEKSEIFDDQFSVERPDGSNFTLKIRSTKLEDSAMYFCASRADRSSYNEQFFGPGTRLTVL.